The clone carrying this T cell receptor beta chain was seen a few times. TCRdb redid the calling of the RT-PCR reads with MiXCR, one entry per CDR3 protein. The sample holds hundreds of thousands of distinct CDR3 sequences, roughly 16% seen once. The data originate from a study of patients and donors after allogeneic stem cell transplantation. Germline CDR1 is MNHEY and CDR2 is SMNVEV (reference sequence). The CDR3 runs 14 residues. Between the trimmed V and J ends, which lost 3 bases and 1 base, there was a span of 10 bases. Sequences were obtained from blood, either unsorted or a sorted T cell fraction (not recorded which). This TCR came from a human donor who was either an allogeneic HSCT recipient or a stem cell or donor lymphocyte infusion donor (not recorded which). It is not recorded whose cells these are; they may come from a transplant donor. The chain uses TRBV27 and TRBJ2-7, with no clear D. The chain's CDR3 is CASSFTPSSYEQYF. DNA for the CDR3: TGTGCCAGCAGTTTTACTCCTAGTTCCTACGAGCAGTACTTC.